This is a list of T cell receptor beta chains from one sample in a study of CD8+CD57+ T cells in acquired aplastic anemia. TCRdb passed the reads through MiXCR, listing each CDR3 protein once. In the table there are around 430,000 distinct CDR3 sequences, 25% to 40% of which are singletons. Sample: sorted CD4+, CD8+, or CD8+CD57+ T cells (not recorded which) from PBMCs. The receptors derive from a human donor with aplastic anemia. Both conserved end residues are part of each CDR3. Each record gives: clone size, V gene, D gene, J gene, CDR3 DNA, CDR3 protein. The D gene is left open where the match is weak. Expanded clones are given a class, and other clones once, few, many or no size at all.

>once|TRBV5-1|.|TRBJ1-4
TGCGCCAGCAGCCCCCCGACTAGCGGGTCGGGGGAAAAACTGTTTTTT
CASSPPTSGSGEKLFF
>few|TRBV29-1|.|TRBJ1-2
TGCAGCGTTGATAATTCTATAGGGTCCTACACCTTC
CSVDNSIGSYTF
>.|TRBV15|TRBD2|TRBJ2-7
TGTGCCACCAGCAGTGTGGGGCGGGGGGGAAACTACGAGCAGTACTTC
CATSSVGRGGNYEQYF
>.|TRBV10-2|TRBD1|TRBJ1-2
TGCGCCAGCAGTGACCTCGTAACAGGGGGCTATGGCTATACCTTC
CASSDLVTGGYGYTF
>.|TRBV18|.|TRBJ2-1
TGTGCCAGCTCACCTCCCCGGGGTAGCTCGGGAGCCAATGAGCAGTTCTTC
CASSPPRGSSGANEQFF
>.|TRBV24-1|TRBD2|TRBJ2-5
TGTGCCGTTGACCAGGGACTAGCGGGAGTCCCCCCAGAGACCCAGTACTTC
CAVDQGLAGVPPETQYF
>many|TRBV7-9|.|TRBJ2-7
TGTGCCAGCAGCCCAGGTAGGAATACCTACGAGCAGTACTTC
CASSPGRNTYEQYF
>many|TRBV6-1|.|TRBJ1-2
TGTGCCAGCAGTCGAAGGACAGCTAACTATGGCTACACCTTC
CASSRRTANYGYTF
>few|TRBV10-3|.|TRBJ2-7
TGTGCCAGCAGTTACAATCACGGGAGTAGCTCCTACGAGCAGTACTTC
CASSYNHGSSSYEQYF
>many|TRBV29-1|.|TRBJ1-2
TGCAGCGTTGAAGTTTCACCAATGAGTGGCTACACCTTC
CSVEVSPMSGYTF
>.|TRBV7-8|.|TRBJ2-2
TGTGCCAGCAGCTTGTCCGGGACAAGGGTTCAGGCCGGGGAGCTGTTTTTT
CASSLSGTRVQAGELFF
>few|TRBV7-3|.|TRBJ2-3
TGTGCCAGCAGCCAGAATGGCCACAGGGTTCCTACAGATACGCAGTATTTT
CASSQNGHRVPTDTQYF
>many|TRBV10-3|.|TRBJ1-2
TGTGCCATCAGTGAGTCAGGGACGACTGGTGGCTACACCTTC
CAISESGTTGGYTF
>.|TRBV2|TRBD1|TRBJ1-6
TGTGCCAGCACCCGGGACAGGGGGCTTTCACCCCTCCACTTT
CASTRDRGLSPLHF
>many|TRBV7-3|TRBD2|TRBJ2-1
TGTGCCAGCAGCGACGGTACAACTAGCGGGAGAGGTGAGCAGTTCTTC
CASSDGTTSGRGEQFF
>.|TRBV7-9|.|TRBJ1-2
TGTGCCAGCAGCTTGGGTGAGGGACGGAATGGCTACACCTTC
CASSLGEGRNGYTF
>.|TRBV20-1|TRBD1|TRBJ2-7
TGCAGTGCTAGAGATGATTATGTGACAGGGAGCTCCTACGAGCAGTACTTC
CSARDDYVTGSSYEQYF
>many|TRBV20-1|TRBD2|TRBJ2-3
TGCAGTGCTAGGGGACTAGCGGGGGGCGGAGATACGCAGTATTTT
CSARGLAGGGDTQYF
>few|TRBV15|TRBD1|TRBJ1-4
TGTGCCACCAGACAGGGGGCAACTAATGAAAAACTGTTTTTT
CATRQGATNEKLFF
>.|TRBV4-3|.|TRBJ1-5
TGCGCCAGCAGCCAAGATTCGGGCCAGCCCCAGCATTTT
CASSQDSGQPQHF
>.|TRBV20-1|.|TRBJ1-6
TGCAGTGCTACCCCGGACAGACGTTCACCCCTCCACTTT
CSATPDRRSPLHF
>.|TRBV29-1|TRBD1|TRBJ2-7
TGCAGCAGTTTGCTTTTGGGACAGGTAACCTACGAGCAGTACTTC
CSSLLLGQVTYEQYF
>few|TRBV7-3|.|TRBJ2-5
TGTGCCAGCAGCTTTGGCCCAGACAGACGGAAGACCCAGTACTTC
CASSFGPDRRKTQYF
>.|TRBV24-1|.|TRBJ1-6
TGTGCCACCAGTGACCCTAACTATAATTCACCCCTCCACTTT
CATSDPNYNSPLHF
>.|TRBV2|.|TRBJ1-2
TGTGTCAGTATACCCCGTTATGGCTACACCTTC
CVSIPRYGYTF
>.|TRBV20-1|.|TRBJ2-5
TGCAGTGCTAGAGCAGGGCCCGAGACCCAGTACTTC
CSARAGPETQYF
>many|TRBV9|.|TRBJ1-5
TGTGCCAGCAGCGTAGACGGGGATAGCAATCAGCCCCAGCATTTT
CASSVDGDSNQPQHF
>few|TRBV2|TRBD2|TRBJ2-3
TGTGCCAGCAGTGAGGCTAGCGGGAGCACAGATACGCAGTATTTT
CASSEASGSTDTQYF
>few|TRBV11-1|TRBD2|TRBJ2-1
TGTGCCAGCAGCTTAACGGGGACTAGGAATGAGCAGTTCTTC
CASSLTGTRNEQFF
>few|TRBV10-2|TRBD2|TRBJ2-5
TGCGCCAGCAGTGAGTCGGGACTAGCGGAGAATATAAAAGAGACCCAGTACTTC
CASSESGLAENIKETQYF
>.|TRBV5-1|.|TRBJ2-3
TGCGCCAGCAATGGGGGGGGCAGCACAGATACGCAGTATTTT
CASNGGGSTDTQYF
>many|TRBV20-1|.|TRBJ1-6
TGCAGTGCTCCTTCTGCGGGGACCTCCTATAATTCACCCCTCCACTTT
CSAPSAGTSYNSPLHF
>many|TRBV6-1|.|TRBJ2-7
TGTGCCAGTAGTACGACCTACGAGCAGTACTTC
CASSTTYEQYF
>.|TRBV10-2|.|TRBJ1-2
TGCGCCAGCAGTGAGACGGGACTAGCGGACTATGGCTACACCTTC
CASSETGLADYGYTF
>.|TRBV7-2|.|TRBJ1-4
TGTGCCAGCAGCTTAGGTTTGGGGTCTAATGAAAAACTGTTTTTT
CASSLGLGSNEKLFF
>once|TRBV7-2|.|TRBJ2-5
TGTGCCACCAGGGAGGGGGCTCAAGAGACCCAGTACTTC
CATREGAQETQYF
>few|TRBV12-3/TRBV12-4|.|TRBJ1-3
TGTGCCAGCATCCCGAGGAGGACCCGCGTCTCTGGAAACACCATATATTTT
CASIPRRTRVSGNTIYF
>.|TRBV15|TRBD1|TRBJ1-3
TGTGCCACCAGCCTTGGGAGGGGGCATGTTGGGAACACCATATATTTT
CATSLGRGHVGNTIYF
>.|TRBV20-1|.|TRBJ2-3
TGCAGTGCTAGTAACGATACGGGCGGGAGCACAGATACGCAGTATTTT
CSASNDTGGSTDTQYF
>many|TRBV10-3|TRBD2|TRBJ2-7
TGTGCCAGCGGGACTACATACTACGAGCAGTACTTC
CASGTTYYEQYF
>many|TRBV19|.|TRBJ2-7
TGTGCCAGTAGTATTGACCCAACCAGCGAGCAGTACTTC
CASSIDPTSEQYF
>.|TRBV19|.|TRBJ1-2
TGTGCCAGTAGTATGACCGGGGGCAACTATGGCTACACCTTC
CASSMTGGNYGYTF
>.|TRBV11-3|.|TRBJ2-1
TGTGCCAGCAGCCTTATGGGGACCCACAATGAGCAGTTCTTC
CASSLMGTHNEQFF
>many|TRBV7-2|TRBD1|TRBJ2-7
TGTGCCAGCAGCCGGAACCCAGGGGGCGAGTACGAGCAGTACTTC
CASSRNPGGEYEQYF
>few|TRBV6-1|.|TRBJ1-2
TGTGCCAGCAGTCAGAGGGCGCCCTATGGCTACACCTTC
CASSQRAPYGYTF
>many|TRBV12-3/TRBV12-4|TRBD1|TRBJ1-2
TGTGCCAGCAGTCCCGGACAGGGGGATGGCTACACCTTC
CASSPGQGDGYTF
>few|TRBV9|.|TRBJ2-7
TGTGCCAGCAGCGTAGGTGGTGCCAGAACTTCCTACGAGCAGTACTTC
CASSVGGARTSYEQYF
>.|TRBV20-1|TRBD2|TRBJ2-1
TGCAGTGCACCGAGGACTAGCGGGACTATTGGCTCCTACAATGAGCAGTTCTTC
CSAPRTSGTIGSYNEQFF
>.|TRBV11-2|TRBD2|TRBJ2-5
TGTGCCAGCAGCATGACTAGCGGGCGAACTAGTAACCAAGAGACCCAGTACTTC
CASSMTSGRTSNQETQYF